The 31 T cell receptor beta chains reported below all come from one sample, sequenced in a study of human T cells and chemical hapten exposure (dated by TCRdb to the early 2020s). Preparation of the library involved RACE. TCRdb shows the sequencer as NextSeq 500. TCRdb reanalyzed the raw reads on its own, using fastp at Q25 for trimming and MiXCR for clone calling, and kept in-frame beta chains. Each CDR3 protein appears once, grouped with its most common genes and DNA. The sample includes 45,000 to 70,000 distinct CDR3 sequences, with roughly a tenth observed a single time. Together, the top ten hold less than 15% of the sample. The time point label for this specimen denotes: patch test 1, 2 weeks after DPC sensitization. The sample's treatment or condition label is to be understood as: therapeutic diphenylcyclopropenone sensitization with weekly scalp DPC. The sequences come from whole blood, collected in connection with sensitization to the hapten diphenylcyclopropenone (DPC). The receptor source for this set is a woman between 40 and 55 years old with alopecia areata. Some clones in this sample may be carry-over from other donors' samples.

The chain couples TRBV28 to TRBJ2-3, with TRBD1 matching 7 bases. The V segment lost 5 bases and the J segment 1 base; nucleotides outside the gene matches: 3. This CDR3 comprises 14 residues. CDR1 is MDHEN and CDR2 is SYDVKM in the germline V gene. The CDR3 reads CASSPTGRTDTQYF. The CDR3 region has the DNA TGTGCCAGCAGTCCGACAGGGCGCACAGATACGCAGTATTTT.

This clonotype was recorded at least ten times. The gene calls are TRBV25-1 and TRBJ2-3, with D tentatively TRBD2 (5 bases). V was cut by 6 bases and J by 4 bases, with 20 bases left in between. Germline V CDR1 and CDR2: MGHDK, SYGVNS. This CDR3 region has 16 residues. CDR3 DNA sequence: TGTGCCAGCAGCGAGGGTCGTTCCCCGACCGCAGATACGCAGTATTTT. It yields the protein CASSEGRSPTADTQYF. Full variable domain (rest looked up from reference TRBV25-1 and TRBJ2-3): EADIYQTPRYLVIGTGKKITLECSQTMGHDKMYWYQQDPGMELHLIHYSYGVNSTEKGDLSSESTVSRIRTEHFPLTLESARPSHTSQYLCASSEGRSPTADTQYFGPGTRLTVL.

Note on this clonotype: Relative to the germline gene, one junction end is altered; a read error may explain this. V usage is TRBV19 and J usage is TRBJ2-2; TRBD2 might be the D (5 bases). CDR3 length: 14 residues. The V gene's germline CDR1 is LNHDA and CDR2 SQIVND (reference sequence). The CDR3: CASSKMPSAGEPFF. CDR3 in DNA: TGTGCCAGTAGTAAGATGCCCTCCGCCGGGGAGCCGTTTTTT.

This clonotype was found many times. DNA for the CDR3: TGTGCCAGCAGCCCCTACCGGGGTTTTCAGCCCCAGCATTTT. Its protein product is CASSPYRGFQPQHF. The chain is built from TRBV7-8 and TRBJ1-5, with D hard to call. This CDR3 spans 14 amino acids. The V and J ends lost 5 bases and 6 bases respectively, with 14 bases between them. The V gene's germline CDR1 is SGHVS and CDR2 FQNEAQ.

There are many counts of this clonotype. The chain uses TRBV28 and TRBJ2-3, with D possibly matching TRBD1 (6 bases). The CDR3 totals 16 residues. Trimming cost V 3 bases and J 2 bases, with 15 bases left between them. CDR1 MDHEN and CDR2 SYDVKM come from the germline V gene. CDR3 amino acids: CASSFLDRTSTDTQYF. CDR3 in DNA: TGTGCCAGCAGTTTCCTCGACAGGACCTCCACAGATACGCAGTATTTT. The entire variable domain, with the rest obtained from reference TRBV28 and TRBJ2-3, is as follows: DVKVTQSSRYLVKRTGEKVFLECVQDMDHENMFWYRQDPGLGLRLIYFSYDVKMKEKGDIPEGYSVSREKKERFSLILESASTNQTSMYLCASSFLDRTSTDTQYFGPGTRLTVL.

This clonotype has ten or more counts. CDR3 region: CAWSQGQGDNQPQHF. CDR3 DNA sequence: TGTGCCTGGAGCCAAGGTCAGGGCGACAATCAGCCCCAGCATTTT. The chain is built from TRBV30 and TRBJ1-5, with D tentatively TRBD1 (5 bases). V lost 3 bases and J 3 bases, leaving 15 bases between the germline ends. There are 15 residues in the CDR3. Germline V gene lookup returns CDR1 GTSNPN and CDR2 SVGIG (reference sequence). The whole variable domain, filled in from reference TRBV30 and TRBJ1-5, reads SQTIHQWPATLVQPVGSPLSLECTVEGTSNPNLYWYRQAAGRGLQLLFYSVGIGQISSEVPQNLSASRPQDRQFILSSKKLLLSDSGFYLCAWSQGQGDNQPQHFGDGTRLSIL.

This sequence joins TRBV18 and TRBJ1-1; D gene unclear. With 5 bases removed from V and 3 bases from J, the gap between germline ends came to 10 bases. Germline CDR1 reads KGHSH; CDR2 reads LQKENI. The CDR3 sequence is 13 residues long. The chain's CDR3 is CASSVGVDTEAFF. CDR3 sequence (DNA): TGTGCCAGCTCAGTCGGGGTAGACACTGAAGCTTTCTTT.

The chain combines TRBV20-1 with TRBJ1-3; D possibly corresponds to TRBD1 (5 bases). Trimming cost V 6 bases and J 1 base, with 16 bases left between them. Germline CDR1 and CDR2: DFQATT and SNEGSKA (reference sequence). This CDR3 region has 15 residues. The CDR3 is CSAMIGVASGNTIYF. The CDR3 DNA reads TGCAGTGCGATGATAGGGGTGGCGTCTGGAAACACCATATATTTT.

The J gene is TRBJ1-1, the V gene TRBV7-2; unclear D gene. V was shortened by 5 bases and J by 1 base, with 14 bases between the two germline ends. The germline CDR1 and CDR2 sequences are SGHTA and FQGNSA. This CDR3 has 15 amino acids. CDR3 sequence (DNA): TGTGCCAGCAGCCCCACCTTCGTGGGGAACACTGAAGCTTTCTTT. This codes for CASSPTFVGNTEAFF.

The chain is built from TRBV19 and TRBJ2-1; 11 positions match TRBD2. Germline V lookup: CDR1 LNHDA, CDR2 SQIVND (reference sequence). The trim removed 3 bases at V and 5 bases at J, leaving 0 bases unmatched. This CDR3 has 14 residues. The CDR3 spells CASSMGLADNEQFF. Here the CDR3 DNA reads TGTGCCAGTAGTATGGGACTAGCGGACAATGAGCAGTTCTTC. Full variable domain (remainder filled in from reference TRBV19 and TRBJ2-1): DGGITQSPKYLFRKEGQNVTLSCEQNLNHDAMYWYRQDPGQGLRLIYYSQIVNDFQKGDIAEGYSVSREKKESFPLTVTSAQKNPTAFYLCASSMGLADNEQFFGPGTRLTVL.

This clonotype has a count of ten or more. The chain combines TRBV6-6 with TRBJ1-5; D is uncertain. Germline loops: CDR1 MNHNY, CDR2 SVGAGI (reference sequence). The CDR3 sequence is 16 residues long. V was pared by 2 bases and J by 0 bases, with 11 bases between. In DNA form, the CDR3 reads TGTGCCAGCAGTTACATGGCGTTCCTTAGCAATCAGCCCCAGCATTTT. Translated: CASSYMAFLSNQPQHF.

The chain recombines TRBV29-1 with TRBJ2-2; D gene uncertain. CDR3 size: 12 residues. The V gene's germline CDR1 is SQVTM and CDR2 ANQGSEA. Trimming took 4 bases from V and 6 from J, leaving 9 bases between them. The CDR3 nucleotides are TGCAGCGTTGTAATTAGGGCCGGGGAGCTGTTTTTT. Translation: CSVVIRAGELFF.

The chain links TRBV2 to TRBJ1-6; D may be TRBD1 (6 bases). CDR3 size: 14 residues. V gave up 6 bases and J gave up 8 bases, with 14 bases separating them. Germline V gene data show CDR1 as SNHLY and CDR2 as FYNNEI. The DNA of the CDR3 is TGTGCCAGCAGGCGTACAGGGTTGGATTCACCCCTCCACTTT. Translation: CASRRTGLDSPLHF.

Ten or more counts support this clonotype. The chain couples TRBV10-1 to TRBJ2-2; the match to TRBD2 covers 13 bases. The length of the CDR3 is 14 residues. Germline CDR1 WNHNN, CDR2 SYGVQD (reference sequence). With V trimmed by 6 bases and J by 5 bases, 0 bases remained unmatched. The CDR3 sequence is CASRGLAGTGELFF. In DNA, the CDR3 is TGCGCCAGCAGGGGACTAGCGGGAACCGGGGAGCTGTTTTTT.

This clonotype came up a few times. The rearrangement uses TRBV6-2 or TRBV6-3 and TRBJ2-1; a possible D gene is TRBD2 (6 bases). Trimming removed 0 bases from V and 9 bases from J, with 18 bases in between. The CDR3 runs to 16 residues. CDR1 and CDR2 (germline): MNHEY, SVGEGT. CDR3 region: CASSYSGYELGGEQFF. In DNA form, the CDR3 reads TGTGCCAGCAGTTACTCGGGATATGAGCTCGGGGGTGAGCAGTTCTTC.

Of note for this clonotype: The junction departs from germline at one end; a sequencing error may be responsible. V is TRBV7-2 and J is TRBJ1-6; no definite D call. The CDR3 contains 13 residues. Germline V gene data show CDR1 as SGHTA and CDR2 as FQGNSA. The CDR3 DNA reads TGTGTCAGCAGCTCCTCCCCCAATTCACCCCTCCACTTT. Translated: CVSSSSPNSPLHF. Based on the CDR3 plus reference TRBV7-2 and TRBJ1-6, the full variable domain is GAGVSQSPSNKVTEKGKDVELRCDPISGHTALYWYRQSLGQGLEFLIYFQGNSAPDKSGLPSDRFSAERTGGSVSTLTIQRTQQEDSAVYLCVSSSSPNSPLHFGNGTRLTVT.

This clonotype came up many times. This sequence joins TRBV4-1 and TRBJ2-3; either TRBD1 or TRBD2 may fit D (6 bases each). V lost 3 bases, J lost 0 bases, and 19 bases lay in between. Looked up from germline, CDR1 is MGHRA and CDR2 is YSYEKL. The CDR3 has 18 residues. The chain's CDR3 is CASSQGGGPRSSTDTQYF. As DNA, the CDR3 is TGCGCCAGCAGCCAGGGTGGGGGGCCTCGGTCCAGCACAGATACGCAGTATTTT.

This clonotype was detected many times. CDR3 sequence reads: CASRQSYNSPLHF. The CDR3 coding sequence is TGTGCCAGTAGACAGAGCTATAATTCACCCCTCCACTTT. V gene TRBV12-3 or TRBV12-4 combines with J gene TRBJ1-6; the D gene is possibly TRBD1 (5 bases). The CDR3 is made up of 13 amino acids. Trimming pared 9 bases from V and 3 bases from J, leaving 9 bases between.

The chain is built from TRBV10-3 and TRBJ1-6; D is unresolved. CDR3 size: 16 residues. V lost 0 bases, J lost 0 bases, and 6 bases lay in between. The germline V gene has CDR1 ENHRY and CDR2 SYGVKD. The CDR3 loop reads CAISESTSSYNSPLHF. The CDR3 region has the DNA TGTGCCATCAGTGAGTCGACCAGCTCCTATAATTCACCCCTCCACTTT.

Of note for this clonotype: At one end the junction does not follow the germline gene, possibly because of a read error. The chain links TRBV12-3 or TRBV12-4 to TRBJ2-3; the match to TRBD2 covers 10 bases. The CDR3 loop spans 16 amino acids. CDR3 protein: CASSGVAGGRTDTQYF. CDR3 DNA sequence: TGTGCCAGCAGTGGAGTAGCGGGGGGCCGCACCGATACGCAGTATTTT.

This clonotype was observed many times. V is TRBV6-2 or TRBV6-3 and J is TRBJ2-3; D gene ambiguous. Trimming removed 1 base at V and 6 bases at J, with 17 bases between. The germline gives CDR1 MNHEY, CDR2 SVGEGT. The CDR3 consists of 16 residues. The CDR3 sequence: CASSYYRTHGGDTQYF. The CDR3 DNA reads as TGTGCCAGCAGTTACTATCGGACCCACGGCGGTGATACGCAGTATTTT.

This clonotype was observed at least ten times. This chain links TRBV25-1 with TRBJ2-7, with TRBD2 as a possible D gene (5 bases). V dropped 5 bases and J dropped 6 bases, with 17 bases sitting between them. Per germline, CDR1 MGHDK and CDR2 SYGVNS. CDR3 length: 14 residues. The CDR3 DNA sequence: TGTGCCAGCAGTCTCAGGTCCGACGAGGGCGAGCAGTACTTC. Translated: CASSLRSDEGEQYF.

About this clonotype: Germline is not matched at one junction end, which may reflect a read error. The chain combines TRBV30 with TRBJ2-7; 7 bases agree with TRBD1. This CDR3 is 13 amino acids long. Looked up from germline, CDR1 is GTSNPN and CDR2 is SVGIG (reference sequence). The CDR3 loop is CAWQTGTPYEQYF. The CDR3, as DNA: TGCGCCTGGCAGACAGGGACACCCTACGAGCAGTACTTC.

This clonotype was seen more than once but under ten times. The chain carries TRBV10-3 and TRBJ2-7; 8 nucleotides align to TRBD2. Germline assignment: CDR1 ENHRY and CDR2 SYGVKD. V dropped 6 bases and J dropped 0; count of bases not matched to a gene: 1. CDR3 length equals 13 residues. CDR3 amino acids: CAISGTSSYEQYF. Here the CDR3 DNA reads TGTGCCATCAGCGGGACTAGCTCCTACGAGCAGTACTTC.

The CDR3 DNA sequence: TGTGCCAGCTCACACCTGGACAGGAACAAGCAGTACTTC. Protein product: CASSHLDRNKQYF. The V and J genes are TRBV18 and TRBJ2-7; the match to TRBD1 covers 7 bases. This CDR3 spans 13 amino acids. CDR1 KGHSH and CDR2 LQKENI come from the germline V gene. Trimming cost V 4 bases and J 8 bases; bases outside gene matches: 8.

This clonotype was seen ten or more times. V is TRBV7-8 and J is TRBJ2-1, with 7 bases fitting TRBD2. The CDR3 has 14 amino acids. CDR1 SGHVS and CDR2 FQNEAQ come from the germline V gene. The CDR3 region is CACGGRSLSNEQFF. For the CDR3, the DNA is TGTGCGTGCGGGGGAAGGTCTTTGAGCAATGAGCAGTTCTTC.

This clonotype was seen many times. V usage is TRBV6-5 and J usage is TRBJ1-6; no definite D call. The germline V gene encodes CDR1 MNHEY and CDR2 SVGAGI. V was shortened by 6 bases and J by 9 bases, with 15 bases between the two germline ends. This CDR3 has 14 amino acids. CDR3 region: CASSNSALSSPLHF. CDR3 nucleotide sequence: TGTGCCAGCAGCAACAGCGCTCTATCTTCACCCCTCCACTTT.

This rearrangement joins TRBV12-3 or TRBV12-4 to TRBJ1-5; D may be TRBD1 (5 bases). The CDR3 has 14 amino acids. The V end lost 6 bases, the J end lost 1 base, and 10 bases lay between the germline ends. The CDR3 region has the DNA TGTGCCAGCAGCTCTAGGGGAAGCAATCAGCCCCAGCATTTT. Translation gives CASSSRGSNQPQHF.

In its sample, this clonotype was seen many times. The chain has TRBV12-3 or TRBV12-4 and TRBJ1-6, with no clear D. With 1 base removed from V and 7 bases from J, the gap between germline ends came to 2 bases. The CDR3 consists of 12 residues. The CDR3 DNA is TGTGCCAGCAGTTTAGACAATTCACCCCTCCACTTT. Its protein is CASSLDNSPLHF.

The chain recombines TRBV6-6 with TRBJ1-5; possible D gene TRBD1, 5 bases. V gave up 7 bases and J gave up 0 bases, with 10 bases separating them. The CDR3 loop spans 14 amino acids. Germline lookup yields CDR1 MNHNY and CDR2 SVGAGI (reference sequence). In DNA form, the CDR3 reads TGTGCCAGCACCGGGGGGTCTAGCAATCAGCCCCAGCATTTT. It translates to CASTGGSSNQPQHF.

The chain recombines TRBV4-1 with TRBJ2-1, with 8 positions matching TRBD2. Germline V gene data show CDR1 as MGHRA and CDR2 as YSYEKL. The CDR3 runs 15 residues. J lost 4 bases, V lost 1 base, and 3 bases had no gene match. The CDR3 here is CASSQVQRGYNEQFF. The DNA for the CDR3 is TGCGCCAGCAGCCAAGTCCAGCGGGGGTACAATGAGCAGTTCTTC.